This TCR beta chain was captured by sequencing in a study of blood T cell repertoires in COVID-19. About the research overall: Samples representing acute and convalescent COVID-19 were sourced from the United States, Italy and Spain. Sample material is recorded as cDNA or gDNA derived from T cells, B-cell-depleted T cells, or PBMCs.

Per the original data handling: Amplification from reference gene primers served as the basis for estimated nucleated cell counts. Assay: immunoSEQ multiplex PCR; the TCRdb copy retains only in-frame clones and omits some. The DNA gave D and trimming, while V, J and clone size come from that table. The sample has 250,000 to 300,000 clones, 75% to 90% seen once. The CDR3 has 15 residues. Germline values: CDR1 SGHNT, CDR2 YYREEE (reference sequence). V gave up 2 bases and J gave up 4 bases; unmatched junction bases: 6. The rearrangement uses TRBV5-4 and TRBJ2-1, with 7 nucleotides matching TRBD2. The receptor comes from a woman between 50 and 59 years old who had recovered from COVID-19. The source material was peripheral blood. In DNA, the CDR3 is TGTGCCAGCAGCTTTCGACTAGCTGATTACAATGAGCAGTTCTTC. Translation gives CASSFRLADYNEQFF.